These 11 T cell receptor beta chains were sequenced from one sample in a study of cytomegalovirus exposure and HLA in healthy donors. Sequenced by immunoSEQ multiplex PCR; TCRdb stores in-frame clones only, minus some. This table has roughly 250,000 clones, more than 75% appearing once. The specimen was PBMCs. The receptors originated from a woman aged 25 to 39 in good health and CMV-seropositive.

This clone has just one count. Other DNA sequences of this sample code for an identical CDR3. The V call is TRBV6-1, the J call TRBJ2-7, with D tentatively TRBD1 (5 bases). The V gene lost 2 bases and the J gene lost 2 bases, with 10 bases spanning the gap. In germline, CDR1 is MNHNS, CDR2 SASEGT. This CDR3 comprises 14 residues. As DNA, the CDR3 is TGTGCCAGCAGTGAACAGGGTCCTACCTACGAGCAGTACTTC. This translates into CASSEQGPTYEQYF.

The V and J genes are TRBV5-1 and TRBJ2-1, with TRBD2 matching over 7 bases. The CDR3 is 15 residues long. In germline, CDR1 is SGHRS, CDR2 YFSETQ. V was pared by 1 base and J by 7 bases, with 8 bases of the junction left unmatched. CDR3: CASSLYPGGINEQFF. The CDR3 coding sequence is TGCGCCAGCAGCTTGTACCCGGGAGGAATAAATGAGCAGTTCTTC.

The rearrangement joins TRBV6-1 to TRBJ2-3; perhaps TRBD2 as D (6 bases). Trimming took 2 bases from V and 3 from J, leaving 12 bases between them. The CDR3 loop spans 15 amino acids. The germline V gene has CDR1 MNHNS and CDR2 SASEGT. The CDR3 here is CASSEQSGLTDTQYF. The CDR3 bases are TGTGCCAGCAGTGAACAAAGCGGGCTTACAGATACGCAGTATTTT.

There are many counts of this clone. The chain employs TRBV6-5 and TRBJ2-4; 7 bases align to TRBD2. The CDR3 totals 15 residues. With V trimmed by 6 bases and J by 4 bases, 9 bases remained unmatched. CDR1 and CDR2 (germline): MNHEY, SVGAGI. The CDR3 nucleotides are TGTGCCAGCAGACCTGAGAGAGCGGGAAAAAACATTCAGTACTTC. The encoded protein is CASRPERAGKNIQYF.

The V and J genes are TRBV2 and TRBJ2-3; TRBD2 might be the D (6 bases). Germline V gene sequence: CDR1 SNHLY, CDR2 FYNNEI. The CDR3 extends over 15 amino acids. The germline V and J ends were trimmed by 2 bases and 2 bases, with 11 bases remaining between them. This CDR3 is CASSERAGTTDTQYF. The CDR3 nucleotides are TGTGCCAGCAGTGAAAGGGCGGGAACCACAGATACGCAGTATTTT.

The gene calls are TRBV11-3 and TRBJ2-3, with D hard to call. V lost 5 bases and J lost 4, with 13 bases in between. Looked up from germline, CDR1 is SGHNT and CDR2 is YENEEA. The CDR3 is 14 residues long. CDR3 loop: CASSPRSVADTQYF. In DNA, the CDR3 is TGTGCCAGCAGCCCCCGGTCGGTCGCAGATACGCAGTATTTT.

V usage is TRBV2 and J usage is TRBJ2-1, with 15 bases matching TRBD2. V lost 6 bases, J lost 2 bases, and 14 bases stayed unmatched. The CDR3 has 20 amino acids. Germline V gene sequence: CDR1 SNHLY, CDR2 FYNNEI. CDR3 nucleotide sequence: TGTGCCAGCAGCACTACAAAGGGACTAGCGGGAGGCCTCCCCTACAATGAGCAGTTCTTC. Translation: CASSTTKGLAGGLPYNEQFF.

The V and J genes are TRBV6-1 and TRBJ2-7; 10 bases are a match to TRBD1. The V segment lost 2 bases and the J segment 6 bases; nucleotides outside the gene matches: 4. The length of the CDR3 is 14 residues. The germline CDR1 and CDR2 sequences are MNHNS and SASEGT. For the CDR3, the DNA is TGTGCCAGCAGTGAATATGACAGGGGGCCCGAGCAGTACTTC. Protein sequence: CASSEYDRGPEQYF.

The chain carries TRBV4-1 and TRBJ1-2, with TRBD1 identical over 8 bases. The ends lost 3 bases at V and 0 bases at J; junction bases unmatched: 3. The CDR3 is 15 amino acids. CDR1 MGHRA and CDR2 YSYEKL come from the germline V gene. The CDR3 coding sequence is TGCGCCAGCAGCCAGAGGGACAGGACTAACTATGGCTACACCTTC. As protein: CASSQRDRTNYGYTF.

This clone came up once. The chain has TRBV1 and TRBJ2-7; the table's D call, TRBD2, was not checked against the DNA. TRBV1 is termed a pseudogene. The CDR3 extends over 17 amino acids. The CDR3 DNA sequence: TGCACCAGCAGCCCCCCCCGACCCGGCGGGAGTACCAACGAGCAGTACTTC. Residues: CTSSPPRPGGSTNEQYF.

The chain joins TRBV5-1 to TRBJ1-5; weak D call: TRBD1 (6 bases). Germline values: CDR1 SGHRS, CDR2 YFSETQ. This CDR3 region has 14 residues. Trimming left V 4 bases short and J 7 bases short, with 15 bases between. The CDR3 nucleotides are TGCGCCAGCAGCGAAAGGTCAGGGGCCCAGCCCCAGCATTTT. This codes for CASSERSGAQPQHF.